Following are 15 T cell receptor beta chains from one sample sequenced in a study of T cells in Graves' hyperthyroidism and ophthalmopathy. The CDR3 regions of TCR beta were amplified from RNA transcripts. First-round RT-PCR of the TCR CDR3 relied on the HTBI primer set. A single record per CDR3 protein comes from TCRdb applying MiXCR to the multiplex PCR reads. Among about 300,000 distinct CDR3 sequences listed, about 19% were seen once. The sample consisted of blood. These receptors all come from a man aged 50 or older with Graves' ophthalmopathy.

Comment on this clonotype: A read error may explain this, as a much larger clone is one base away. The CDR3 nucleotides are TGTGCCAGCAGCGACGACAATGAGCAGTTCTTC. It encodes CASSDDNEQFF. The chain joins TRBV13 to TRBJ2-1, with D unresolved. Germline CDR1 PRHDT, CDR2 FYEKMQ (reference sequence). CDR3 length: 11 amino acids. Trimming stripped 5 bases from V and 5 bases from J, with 4 bases between. Full variable domain (missing parts from reference TRBV13 and TRBJ2-1): AAGVIQSPRHLIKEKRETATLKCYPIPRHDTVYWYQQGPGQDPQFLISFYEKMQSDKGSIPDRFSAQQFSDYHSELNMSSLELGDSALYFCASSDDNEQFFGPGTRLTVL.

This clonotype appeared a few times. The chain recombines TRBV20-1 with TRBJ2-1, with 7 bases identical to TRBD2. Germline V gene lookup returns CDR1 DFQATT and CDR2 SNEGSKA (reference sequence). The junction had 7 bases not matched to a gene; V was cut back by 0 bases and J by 8 bases. The CDR3 runs 14 residues. The chain's CDR3 is CSARDSGGGDEQFF. In nucleotides, the CDR3 is TGCAGTGCTAGAGATTCGGGGGGAGGCGATGAGCAGTTCTTC.

This clonotype was counted ten times or more. This chain uses TRBV20-1 with TRBJ2-7; 8 bases line up with TRBD2. In germline, CDR1 is DFQATT, CDR2 SNEGSKA (reference sequence). Trimming took 6 bases from V and 6 from J; bases not matched to a gene: 16. This CDR3 is 15 amino acids long. CDR3 nucleotides: TGCAGTGCCCCCGGGGGGGGAGGGCCGGTCGGCGAGCAGTACTTC. It translates to CSAPGGGGPVGEQYF.

The chain uses TRBV2 and TRBJ2-2; D assignment may be TRBD1 or TRBD2 (6 bases each). Deletions cut 7 bases from V and 2 bases from J, with 20 bases between. The germline V gene has CDR1 SNHLY and CDR2 FYNNEI. There are 17 residues in the CDR3. CDR3 DNA sequence: TGTGCCAGCACCCGGACAGCGGGCGGTCCAAACACCGGGGAGCTGTTTTTT. This gives the protein CASTRTAGGPNTGELFF.

Ten or more counts support this clonotype. This chain uses TRBV28 with TRBJ1-5; D ambiguous. V lost 7 bases and J 1 base, leaving 5 bases between the germline ends. Germline V gene lookup returns CDR1 MDHEN and CDR2 SYDVKM. The CDR3 is made up of 12 amino acids. CDR3 sequence: CASKDSNQPQHF. The CDR3 DNA sequence: TGTGCCAGCAAGGACAGCAATCAGCCCCAGCATTTT.

This clonotype was counted many times. The chain joins TRBV28 to TRBJ1-5; D not resolved. Germline assignment: CDR1 MDHEN and CDR2 SYDVKM. V was shortened by 8 bases and J by 4 bases, with 12 bases between the two germline ends. The CDR3 has 13 residues. In DNA form, the CDR3 reads TGTGCCAGCTTCAAGGCGGGGAATCAGCCCCAGCATTTT. This sequence encodes CASFKAGNQPQHF.

This clonotype was counted a few times. The chain uses TRBV6-2 or TRBV6-3 and TRBJ2-7; perhaps TRBD1 as D (6 bases). The V gene lost 1 base and the J gene lost 0 bases, with 13 bases spanning the gap. This CDR3 is built from 16 residues. Per the germline V gene, CDR1 is MNHEY and CDR2 is SVGEGT. The CDR3 region is CASSYFAQGSSYEQYF. The CDR3 DNA reads TGTGCCAGCAGTTACTTTGCTCAGGGGAGCTCCTACGAGCAGTACTTC.

This clonotype was counted many times. The rearrangement joins TRBV3-1 to TRBJ2-7; TRBD2 aligns across 13 bases. Germline trimming cut 3 bases from V and 6 bases from J; bases unmatched to any gene: 5. This CDR3 is built from 15 residues. The V gene's germline CDR1 is LGHDT and CDR2 YNNKEL (reference sequence). Here the CDR3 reads CASSHGTSGTLEQYF. The CDR3 DNA follows: TGTGCCAGCAGCCACGGGACTAGCGGGACCCTCGAGCAGTACTTC.

The chain employs TRBV28 and TRBJ2-1; no clear D. This CDR3 is built from 11 residues. CDR1 is MDHEN and CDR2 is SYDVKM in the germline V gene. The ends were cut back, 3 bases at V and 9 bases at J, with 6 bases in the middle. This CDR3 is CASSFSGEQFF. Here the CDR3 DNA reads TGTGCCAGCAGTTTTAGTGGTGAGCAGTTCTTC.

This clonotype was counted many times. V and J are TRBV18 and TRBJ1-1; possible D gene TRBD1, 5 bases. This CDR3 comprises 15 residues. V was pared by 3 bases and J by 1 base, with 12 bases between. Per the germline V gene, CDR1 is KGHSH and CDR2 is LQKENI. As DNA, the CDR3 is TGTGCCAGCTCACCTCAGGGTTACGGGAACACTGAAGCTTTCTTT. This codes for CASSPQGYGNTEAFF. Together with reference TRBV18 and TRBJ1-1, the CDR3 gives the full variable domain: NAGVMQNPRHLVRRRGQEARLRCSPMKGHSHVYWYRQLPEEGLKFMVYLQKENIIDESGMPKERFSAEFPKEGPSILRIQQVVRGDSAAYFCASSPQGYGNTEAFFGQGTRLTVV.

The chain employs TRBV6-2 or TRBV6-3 and TRBJ2-1, with a possible D match to TRBD2 (5 bases). The CDR3 covers 12 residues. Germline values: CDR1 MNHEY, CDR2 SVGEGT. The V end was cut by 2 bases, the J end by 10 bases, with 9 bases between. The CDR3 region is CASSYGSWEQFF. DNA for the CDR3: TGTGCCAGCAGTTACGGGAGTTGGGAGCAGTTCTTC.

This clonotype has just a few counts. V and J are TRBV5-1 and TRBJ2-7; D possibly uses TRBD1 or TRBD2 (5 bases each). CDR1 is SGHRS and CDR2 is YFSETQ in the germline V gene. The CDR3 is 15 residues long. The V end was cut by 4 bases, the J end by 2 bases, with 16 bases between. For the CDR3, the DNA is TGCGCCAGCAGCCTTCAACGGGACGAGCCCTACGAGCAGTACTTC. Translated: CASSLQRDEPYEQYF.

This clonotype was found a few times. The chain uses TRBV13 and TRBJ1-6; the D is unclear. The CDR3 spans 17 residues. V lost 3 bases and J lost 9, with 21 bases in between. CDR1 and CDR2 from the germline V gene are PRHDT and FYEKMQ (reference sequence). The CDR3 nucleotides read TGTGCCAGCAGCTTCCGGAGGGAATCAGGCGTTGGTTCACCCCTCCACTTT. It specifies CASSFRRESGVGSPLHF.

This clonotype was seen repeatedly, ten times or more. The chain has TRBV15 and TRBJ1-5, with D possibly TRBD1 on 5 matching bases. Germline CDR1 and CDR2: LNHNV and YYDKDF (reference sequence). Trimming took off 1 base at V and 6 bases at J, with 10 bases between the two ends. CDR3 length: 14 amino acids. DNA for the CDR3: TGTGCCACCAGCAGAGTAGGGGACGGTCAGCCCCAGCATTTT. It translates to CATSRVGDGQPQHF.

In this sample, this clonotype turned up a few times. The chain combines TRBV29-1 with TRBJ1-2; maybe TRBD1 (5 bases). The CDR3 has 13 residues. Per germline, CDR1 SQVTM and CDR2 ANQGSEA. The V and J ends lost 7 bases and 2 bases respectively, with 14 bases between them. The CDR3 DNA reads as TGCAGCGCTCAGACAGAACAGAACTATGGCTACACCTTC. Translation gives CSAQTEQNYGYTF.